This TCR beta chain was captured in a study of blood T cell repertoires in COVID-19. Original data processing: Nucleated cell counts were estimated from reference gene primer amplification. Repertoires were generated with immunoSEQ multiplex PCR, while TCRdb's copy carries only in-frame clones and drops some. D and trimming come from the DNA, and the V and J calls and clone size come from that table. The table records 60,000 to 75,000 clones, more than 75% of them present only once. The sample holds one count of this clone. Sequencing was performed on peripheral blood. The source is a human donor in a cohort sampled during active COVID-19.

The CDR3 loop is CASSYLRGQEGEQFF. CDR3 DNA sequence: TGTGCCAGCAGTTACCTCCGGGGACAGGAGGGTGAGCAGTTCTTC. The rearrangement uses TRBV6-5 and TRBJ2-1, with TRBD1 matching 8 bases. This CDR3 has 15 residues. In germline, CDR1 is MNHEY, CDR2 SVGAGI. The trim removed 2 bases at V and 9 bases at J, leaving 9 bases unmatched.